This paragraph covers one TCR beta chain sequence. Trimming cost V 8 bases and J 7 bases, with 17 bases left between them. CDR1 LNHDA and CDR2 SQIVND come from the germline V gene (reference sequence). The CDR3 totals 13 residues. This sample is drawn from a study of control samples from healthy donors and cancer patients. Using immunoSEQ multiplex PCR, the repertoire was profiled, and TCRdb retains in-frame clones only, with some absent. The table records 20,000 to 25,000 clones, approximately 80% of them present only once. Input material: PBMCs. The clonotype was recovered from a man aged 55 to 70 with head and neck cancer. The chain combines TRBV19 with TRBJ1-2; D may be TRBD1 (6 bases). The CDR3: CASGSSGAAGYTF. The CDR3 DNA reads TGTGCCAGTGGGTCCTCAGGGGCGGCTGGCTACACCTTC. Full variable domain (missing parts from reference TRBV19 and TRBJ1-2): DGGITQSPKYLFRKEGQNVTLSCEQNLNHDAMYWYRQDPGQGLRLIYYSQIVNDFQKGDIAEGYSVSREKKESFPLTVTSAQKNPTAFYLCASGSSGAAGYTFGSGTRLTVV.